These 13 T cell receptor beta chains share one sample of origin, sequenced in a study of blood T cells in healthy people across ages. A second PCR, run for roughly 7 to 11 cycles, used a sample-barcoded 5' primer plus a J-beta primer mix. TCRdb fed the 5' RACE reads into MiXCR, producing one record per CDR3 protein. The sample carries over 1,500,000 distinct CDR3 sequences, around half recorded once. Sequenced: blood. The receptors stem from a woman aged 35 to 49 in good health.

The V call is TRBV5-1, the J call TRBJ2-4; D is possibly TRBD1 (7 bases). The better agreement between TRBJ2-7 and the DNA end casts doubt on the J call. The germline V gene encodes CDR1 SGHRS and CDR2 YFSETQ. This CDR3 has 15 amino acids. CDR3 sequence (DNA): TGCGCCAGCAGCCTAGGGACAGACCTCGGGGGCGAGCAGTACTTC. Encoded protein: CASSLGTDLGGEQYF.

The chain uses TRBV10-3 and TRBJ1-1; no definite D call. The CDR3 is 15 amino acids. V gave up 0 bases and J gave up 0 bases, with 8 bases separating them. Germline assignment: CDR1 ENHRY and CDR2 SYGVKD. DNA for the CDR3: TGTGCCATCAGTGAGTCGGGCCACATGAACACTGAAGCTTTCTTT. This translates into CAISESGHMNTEAFF.

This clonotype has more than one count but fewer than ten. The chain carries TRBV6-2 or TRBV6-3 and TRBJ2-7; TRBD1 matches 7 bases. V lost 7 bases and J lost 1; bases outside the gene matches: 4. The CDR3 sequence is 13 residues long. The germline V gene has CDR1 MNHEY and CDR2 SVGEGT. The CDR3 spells CASTTGPSYEQYF. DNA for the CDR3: TGTGCCAGCACGACAGGGCCGTCCTACGAGCAGTACTTC.

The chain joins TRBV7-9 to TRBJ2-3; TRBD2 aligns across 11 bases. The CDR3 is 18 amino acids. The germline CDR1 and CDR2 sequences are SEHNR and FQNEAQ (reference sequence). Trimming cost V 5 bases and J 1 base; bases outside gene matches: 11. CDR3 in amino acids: CASSPRVAGGSRTDTQYF. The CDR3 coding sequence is TGTGCCAGCAGCCCTCGGGTAGCGGGGGGGAGTCGCACAGATACGCAGTATTTT.

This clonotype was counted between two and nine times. CDR3 coding DNA: TGTGCCAGCAGCTGGGACGGAACTAACTATGGCTACACCTTC. Translated, it gives CASSWDGTNYGYTF. The V gene is TRBV27, the J gene TRBJ1-2; tentatively, D is TRBD1 (5 bases). V lost 6 bases and J 0 bases, leaving 11 bases between the germline ends. Germline CDR1 and CDR2: MNHEY and SMNVEV (reference sequence). The CDR3 is 14 amino acids.

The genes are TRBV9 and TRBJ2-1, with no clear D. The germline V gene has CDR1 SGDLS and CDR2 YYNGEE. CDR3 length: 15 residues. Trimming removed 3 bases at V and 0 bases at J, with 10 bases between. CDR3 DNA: TGTGCCAGCAGCGCTGGCGGATTCTCCTACAATGAGCAGTTCTTC. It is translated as CASSAGGFSYNEQFF.

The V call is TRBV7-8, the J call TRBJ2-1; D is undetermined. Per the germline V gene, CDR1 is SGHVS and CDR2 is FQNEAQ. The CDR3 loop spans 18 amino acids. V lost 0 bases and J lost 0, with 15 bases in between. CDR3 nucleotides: TGTGCCAGCAGCTTAGCGGCCCGCACAAGGAGCTCCTACAATGAGCAGTTCTTC. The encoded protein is CASSLAARTRSSYNEQFF.

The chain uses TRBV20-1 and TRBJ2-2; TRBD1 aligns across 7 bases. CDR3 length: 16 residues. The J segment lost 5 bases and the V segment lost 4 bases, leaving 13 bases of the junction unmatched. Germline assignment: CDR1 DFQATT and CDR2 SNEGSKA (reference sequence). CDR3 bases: TGCAGTGCTAAACCTTACAGGGGAGTTCTTACCGGGGAGCTGTTTTTT. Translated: CSAKPYRGVLTGELFF.

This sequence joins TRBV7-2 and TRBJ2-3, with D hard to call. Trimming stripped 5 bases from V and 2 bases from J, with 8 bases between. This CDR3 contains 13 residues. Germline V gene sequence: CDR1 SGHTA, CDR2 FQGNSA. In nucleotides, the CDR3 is TGTGCCAGCAGCCCCCCCCACACAGATACGCAGTATTTT. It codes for CASSPPHTDTQYF. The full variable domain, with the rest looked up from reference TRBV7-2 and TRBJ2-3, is GAGVSQSPSNKVTEKGKDVELRCDPISGHTALYWYRQSLGQGLEFLIYFQGNSAPDKSGLPSDRFSAERTGGSVSTLTIQRTQQEDSAVYLCASSPPHTDTQYFGPGTRLTVL.

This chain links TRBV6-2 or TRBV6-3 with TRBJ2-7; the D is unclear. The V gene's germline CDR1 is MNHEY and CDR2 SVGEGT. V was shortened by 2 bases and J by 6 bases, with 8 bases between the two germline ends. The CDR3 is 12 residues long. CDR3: CASSYQGFEQYF. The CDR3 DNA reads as TGTGCCAGCAGTTACCAAGGGTTCGAGCAGTACTTC.

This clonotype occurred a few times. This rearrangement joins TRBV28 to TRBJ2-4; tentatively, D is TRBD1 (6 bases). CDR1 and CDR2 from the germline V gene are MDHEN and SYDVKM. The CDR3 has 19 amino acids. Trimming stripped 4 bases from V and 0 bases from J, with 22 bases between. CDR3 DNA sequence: TGTGCCAGCAGTTACAACCTCCTCCGGGACATACTAGCCAAAAACATTCAGTACTTC. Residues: CASSYNLLRDILAKNIQYF.

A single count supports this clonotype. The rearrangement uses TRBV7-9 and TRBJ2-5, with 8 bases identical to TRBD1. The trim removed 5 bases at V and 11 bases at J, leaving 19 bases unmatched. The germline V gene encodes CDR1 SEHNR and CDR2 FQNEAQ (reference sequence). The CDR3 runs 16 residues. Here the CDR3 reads CASSQGGDRGRGEQYF. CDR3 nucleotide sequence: TGTGCCAGCAGCCAGGGCGGTGACAGGGGCCGGGGTGAGCAGTACTTC.

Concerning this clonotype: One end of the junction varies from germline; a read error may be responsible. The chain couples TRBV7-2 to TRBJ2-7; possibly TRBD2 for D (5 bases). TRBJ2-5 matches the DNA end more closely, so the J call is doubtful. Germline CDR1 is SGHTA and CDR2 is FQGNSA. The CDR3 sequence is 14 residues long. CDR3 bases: TGTGCCGGCAGCCCCGGAGGAGCGGAGGAGACCCAGTACTTC. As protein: CAGSPGGAEETQYF.